These 20 T cell receptor beta chains came from one sample sequenced in a study of Ad26.COV2.S vaccination and SARS-CoV-2 variants listed by TCRdb under 2021. The treatment or condition label on this specimen signifies: 15 to 20 received Ad26.COV2.S at low or high dose, single or two shots; roughly 5 received placebo; per-sample allocation not given. For vaccine and placebo recipients, the sequenced repertoires came from samples collected on day 63 after the first injection. Library construction relied on the immunoSEQ multiplex PCR assay. TCRdb took over this immuneACCESS table, retaining in-frame rearrangements with V and J assigned. Such tables are incomplete; in checked studies, under half of the missing clones stem from an unresolved V gene, and the remainder is unexplained. The sample records 200,000 to 300,000 clones, roughly 85% of which are singletons. The ten most abundant clones make up 2.9% of the sample.

Material: peripheral blood, obtained in a trial of Ad26.COV2.S vaccine versus placebo. The source of these receptors is a person between 18 and 65 years old who received the Ad26.COV2.S COVID-19 vaccine or a placebo.

V is TRBV4-2 and J is TRBJ1-5; 10 positions agree with TRBD1. CDR1 and CDR2 (germline): LGHNA, YNFKEQ. The CDR3 has 17 residues. The junction had 11 bases not matched to a gene; V was cut back by 3 bases and J by 6 bases. CDR3 sequence reads: CASSHHPGTGEGQPQHF. The CDR3 DNA reads as TGTGCCAGCAGCCACCACCCTGGGACAGGGGAGGGTCAGCCCCAGCATTTT.

The chain employs TRBV27 and TRBJ2-6; D is unresolved. The CDR3 spans 15 residues. The germline CDR1 and CDR2 sequences are MNHEY and SMNVEV (reference sequence). V lost 3 bases to trimming and J lost 0 bases, with 6 bases between them. Here the CDR3 DNA reads TGTGCCAGCAGTTTCACCTTCTCTGGGGCCAACGTCCTGACTTTC. Translating gives CASSFTFSGANVLTF.

This clone was counted only a few times. The CDR3 sequence: CAWSTRSYNEQFF. The CDR3 bases are TGTGCCTGGAGTACTAGATCCTACAATGAGCAGTTCTTC. This chain links TRBV30 with TRBJ2-1; a possible D gene is TRBD2 (5 bases). Trimming took 2 bases from V and 1 from J, leaving 6 bases between them. This CDR3 has 13 amino acids. Germline V gene sequence: CDR1 GTSNPN, CDR2 SVGIG (reference sequence).

The V and J genes are TRBV6-1 and TRBJ1-5, with TRBD1 identical over 10 bases. Trimming removed 9 bases from V and 7 bases from J; junction bases left unmatched: 3. Germline V gives CDR1 MNHNS, CDR2 SASEGT. This CDR3 spans 12 amino acids. The CDR3 reads CASRQGAQPQHF. The CDR3 nucleotides read TGTGCCAGTAGACAGGGGGCCCAGCCCCAGCATTTT.

The chain carries TRBV27 and TRBJ2-7; D is perhaps TRBD2 (6 bases). The CDR3 totals 14 residues. Between the trimmed V and J ends, which lost 9 bases and 6 bases, there was a span of 21 bases. Germline CDR1 MNHEY, CDR2 SMNVEV (reference sequence). In DNA form, the CDR3 reads TGTGCCAGTAAGCGCCTATCAGGGAGGAGCGAGCAGTACGTC. This encodes CASKRLSGRSEQYV.

The chain is built from TRBV5-4 and TRBJ1-2, with 9 bases fitting TRBD1. This CDR3 spans 15 amino acids. Germline loops: CDR1 SGHNT, CDR2 YYREEE (reference sequence). The V gene end was trimmed by 4 bases and the J gene end by 4 bases; junction bases not matched to a gene: 8. CDR3: CASSLKGTGSYGYTF. The CDR3 DNA reads TGTGCCAGCAGCCTCAAAGGGACAGGGAGCTATGGCTACACCTTC.

This clone was seen more than once but under ten times. The chain carries TRBV27 and TRBJ1-5; a weak D match, TRBD1 (6 bases). Trimming shortened V by 3 bases and J by 0 bases, and 12 bases separated the two germline ends. The germline V gene encodes CDR1 MNHEY and CDR2 SMNVEV (reference sequence). The CDR3 extends over 16 amino acids. In nucleotides, the CDR3 is TGTGCCAGCAGTTTGAGGGGGACGGTTAGCAATCAGCCCCAGCATTTT. It translates to CASSLRGTVSNQPQHF.

The chain couples TRBV10-3 to TRBJ1-4, with unresolved D. The CDR3 runs 15 residues. V lost 3 bases, J lost 0 bases, and 8 bases lay in between. CDR1 ENHRY and CDR2 SYGVKD come from the germline V gene. DNA of the CDR3: TGTGCCATCAGTGATTCAGACGCAACTAATGAAAAACTGTTTTTT. This gives the protein CAISDSDATNEKLFF.

V gene TRBV19 combines with J gene TRBJ2-1; a possible D gene is TRBD2 (7 bases). CDR1 LNHDA and CDR2 SQIVND come from the germline V gene (reference sequence). V was trimmed by 3 bases and J by 6 bases, leaving 12 bases between them. The CDR3 runs 14 residues. DNA of the CDR3: TGTGCCAGTAGTATTCGGGGGGCCGGCAATGAGCAGTTCTTC. Translation gives CASSIRGAGNEQFF.

The CDR3 DNA reads TGTGCCTGGTCCCAGTGGGGTGGAGAAAAACTGTTTTTT. Its protein product is CAWSQWGGEKLFF. The rearrangement joins TRBV30 to TRBJ1-4; D is undetermined. V was cut by 5 bases and J by 8 bases, with 15 bases left in between. Germline-derived CDR1 and CDR2 are GTSNPN and SVGIG (reference sequence). The length of the CDR3 is 13 residues.

The rearrangement links TRBV5-1 to TRBJ1-6; D unclear. V was trimmed by 4 bases and J by 10 bases, leaving 12 bases between them. Germline V gene lookup returns CDR1 SGHRS and CDR2 YFSETQ. The CDR3 totals 13 residues. The CDR3 sequence: CASSPDIRSPLHF. Written as DNA, the CDR3 is TGCGCCAGCAGCCCCGACATAAGGTCACCCCTCCACTTT.

J is TRBJ1-6 and V is TRBV29-1, with unresolved D. The germline V gene has CDR1 SQVTM and CDR2 ANQGSEA. V lost 1 base, J lost 9 bases, and 13 bases lay in between. This CDR3 has 14 amino acids. The CDR3 DNA reads as TGCAGCGTTGAAGGTGGAGCAGAAGGTTCACCCCTCCACTTT. As protein: CSVEGGAEGSPLHF.

This chain uses TRBV6-7 with TRBJ1-2; D gene ambiguous. TRBV6-7 is an open reading frame, and its role is uncertain. V was clipped by 4 bases and J by 2 bases, with 14 bases between them. CDR3 size: 15 residues. For the CDR3, the DNA is TGTGCCAGCAGTTTACCCCGAGCAGAGAACTATGGCTACACCTTC. It is translated as CASSLPRAENYGYTF.

The chain recombines TRBV6-2 or TRBV6-3 with TRBJ1-1; maybe TRBD1 (5 bases). The CDR3 contains 14 residues. V lost 2 bases and J lost 5, with 12 bases in between. Germline assignment: CDR1 MNHEY and CDR2 SVGEGT. The DNA for the CDR3 is TGTGCCAGCAGTTACCCGAGGGGTAATACTGAAGCTTTCTTT. Protein: CASSYPRGNTEAFF.

The chain carries TRBV30 and TRBJ2-3, with D possibly being TRBD2 (6 bases). Trimming removed 2 bases at V and 0 bases at J, with 12 bases between. The V gene's germline CDR1 is GTSNPN and CDR2 SVGIG (reference sequence). The length of the CDR3 is 15 residues. This CDR3 reads CAWSYGSGSTDTQYF. In DNA, the CDR3 is TGTGCCTGGAGTTACGGGAGTGGGAGCACAGATACGCAGTATTTT.

The CDR3 is CASRDHRGRGEKLFF. The CDR3 coding sequence is TGTGCCAGCAGAGACCACAGGGGTAGGGGCGAAAAACTGTTTTTT. The V and J genes are TRBV11-2 and TRBJ1-4, with 7 bases lining up with TRBD1. Germline loops: CDR1 SGHAT, CDR2 FQNNGV. V lost 6 bases, J lost 8 bases, and 12 bases stayed unmatched. The CDR3 has 15 residues.

V gene TRBV5-6 combines with J gene TRBJ1-5; D remains ambiguous. Trimming left V 1 base short and J 16 bases short, with 27 bases between. Per germline, CDR1 SGHDT and CDR2 YYEEEE. This CDR3 is 16 amino acids long. The CDR3 nucleotides are TGTGCCAGCAGCTTGAACGGTAGATTCGTAGCGGACCCTCAACATTTT. This codes for CASSLNGRFVADPQHF.

This chain connects TRBV9 to TRBJ1-3, with D tentatively TRBD1 (5 bases). This CDR3 spans 15 amino acids. V lost 4 bases to trimming and J lost 2 bases, with 13 bases between them. The germline gives CDR1 SGDLS, CDR2 YYNGEE. CDR3 in amino acids: CASSPRAGAGNTIYF. The DNA of the CDR3 is TGTGCCAGCAGCCCCCGGGCGGGGGCTGGAAACACCATATATTTT. The variable domain in full, completed from reference TRBV9 and TRBJ1-3, reads DSGVTQTPKHLITATGQRVTLRCSPRSGDLSVYWYQQSLDQGLQFLIQYYNGEERAKGNILERFSAQQFPDLHSELNLSSLELGDSALYFCASSPRAGAGNTIYFGEGSWLTVV.

The chain couples TRBV4-3 to TRBJ1-2; D is unclear. The length of the CDR3 is 15 residues. Germline CDR1 LGHNA, CDR2 YSLEER. V was clipped by 4 bases and J by 4 bases, with 16 bases between them. In DNA form, the CDR3 reads TGCGCCAGCAGCCCAGACGGGAGTGCGCTCTATGGCTACACCTTC. Amino acids: CASSPDGSALYGYTF.

This chain joins TRBV6-6 and TRBJ1-5, with a tentative D call TRBD1 (6 bases). CDR3 length: 17 residues. The V gene lost 5 bases and the J gene lost 1 base, with 18 bases spanning the gap. Per germline, CDR1 MNHNY and CDR2 SVGAGI (reference sequence). The CDR3 loop reads CASSPFAQGRSNQPQHF. Here the CDR3 DNA reads TGTGCCAGCAGTCCTTTCGCACAGGGAAGAAGCAATCAGCCCCAGCATTTT.